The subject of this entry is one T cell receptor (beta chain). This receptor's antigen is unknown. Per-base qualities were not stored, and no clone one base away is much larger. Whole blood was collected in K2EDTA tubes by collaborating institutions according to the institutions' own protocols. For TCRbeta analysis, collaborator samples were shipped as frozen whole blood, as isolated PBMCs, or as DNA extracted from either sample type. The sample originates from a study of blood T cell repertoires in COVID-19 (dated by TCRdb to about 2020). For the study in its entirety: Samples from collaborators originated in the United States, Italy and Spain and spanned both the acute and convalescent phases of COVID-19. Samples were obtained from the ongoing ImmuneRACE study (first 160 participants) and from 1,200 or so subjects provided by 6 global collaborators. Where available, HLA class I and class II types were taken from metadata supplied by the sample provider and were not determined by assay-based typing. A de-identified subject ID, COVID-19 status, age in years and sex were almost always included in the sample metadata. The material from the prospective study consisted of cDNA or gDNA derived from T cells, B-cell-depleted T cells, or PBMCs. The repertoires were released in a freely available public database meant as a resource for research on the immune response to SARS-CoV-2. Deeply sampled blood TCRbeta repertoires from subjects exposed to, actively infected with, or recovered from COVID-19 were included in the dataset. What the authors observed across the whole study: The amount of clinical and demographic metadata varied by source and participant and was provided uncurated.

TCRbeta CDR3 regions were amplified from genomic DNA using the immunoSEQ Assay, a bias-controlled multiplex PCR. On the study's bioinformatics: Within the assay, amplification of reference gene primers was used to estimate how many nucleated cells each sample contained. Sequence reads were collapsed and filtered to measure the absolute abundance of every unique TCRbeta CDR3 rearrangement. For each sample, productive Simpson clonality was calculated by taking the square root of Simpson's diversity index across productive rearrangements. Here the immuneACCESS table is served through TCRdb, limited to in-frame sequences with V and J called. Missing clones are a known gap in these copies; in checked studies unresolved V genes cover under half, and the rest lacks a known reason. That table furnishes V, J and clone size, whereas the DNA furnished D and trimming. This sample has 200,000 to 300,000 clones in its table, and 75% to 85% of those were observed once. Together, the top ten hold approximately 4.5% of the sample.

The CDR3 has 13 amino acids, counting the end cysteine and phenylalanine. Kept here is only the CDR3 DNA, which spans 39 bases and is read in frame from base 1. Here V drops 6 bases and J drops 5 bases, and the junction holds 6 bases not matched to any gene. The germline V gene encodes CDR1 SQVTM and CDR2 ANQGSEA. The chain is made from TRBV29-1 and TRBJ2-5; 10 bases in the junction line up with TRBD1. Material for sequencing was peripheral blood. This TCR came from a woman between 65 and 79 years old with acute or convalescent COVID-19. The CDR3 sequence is CSVLGQGIETQYF. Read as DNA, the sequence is TGCAGCGTGCTGGGACAGGGGATTGAGACCCAGTACTTC. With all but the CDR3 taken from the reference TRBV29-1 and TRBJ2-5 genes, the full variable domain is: SAVISQKPSRDICQRGTSLTIQCQVDSQVTMMFWYRQQPGQSLTLIATANQGSEATYESGFVIDKFPISRPNLTFSTLTVSNMSPEDSSIYLCSVLGQGIETQYFGPGTRLLVL.